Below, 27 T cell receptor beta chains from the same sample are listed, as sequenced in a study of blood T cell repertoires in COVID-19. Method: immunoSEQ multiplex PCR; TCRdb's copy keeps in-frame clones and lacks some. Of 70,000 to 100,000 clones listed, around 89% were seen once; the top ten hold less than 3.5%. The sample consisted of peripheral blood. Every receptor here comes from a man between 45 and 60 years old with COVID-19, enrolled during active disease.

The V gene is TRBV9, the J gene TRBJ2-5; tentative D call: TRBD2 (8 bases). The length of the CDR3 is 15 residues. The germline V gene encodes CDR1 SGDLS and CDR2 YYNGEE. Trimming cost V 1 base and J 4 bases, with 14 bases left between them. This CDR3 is CASSVSGGGAETQYF. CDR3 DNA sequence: TGTGCCAGCAGCGTATCGGGAGGGGGCGCAGAGACCCAGTACTTC.

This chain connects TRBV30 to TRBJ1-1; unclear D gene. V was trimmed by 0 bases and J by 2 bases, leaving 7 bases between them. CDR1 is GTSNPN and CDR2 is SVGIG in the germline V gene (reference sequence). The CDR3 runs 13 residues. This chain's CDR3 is CAWSVQKNTEAFF. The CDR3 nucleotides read TGTGCCTGGAGTGTCCAGAAAAACACTGAAGCTTTCTTT.

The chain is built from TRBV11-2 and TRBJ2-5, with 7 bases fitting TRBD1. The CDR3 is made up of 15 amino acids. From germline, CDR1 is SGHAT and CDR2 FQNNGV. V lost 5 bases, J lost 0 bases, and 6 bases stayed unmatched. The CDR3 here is CASSPRDRDQETQYF. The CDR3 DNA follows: TGTGCCAGCAGCCCACGCGACAGGGACCAAGAGACCCAGTACTTC.

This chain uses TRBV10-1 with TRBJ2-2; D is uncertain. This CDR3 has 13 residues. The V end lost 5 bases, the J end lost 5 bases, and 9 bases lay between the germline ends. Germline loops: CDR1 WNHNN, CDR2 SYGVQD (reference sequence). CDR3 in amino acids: CASSRLKTGELFF. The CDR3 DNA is TGCGCCAGCAGTCGACTCAAGACCGGGGAGCTGTTTTTT.

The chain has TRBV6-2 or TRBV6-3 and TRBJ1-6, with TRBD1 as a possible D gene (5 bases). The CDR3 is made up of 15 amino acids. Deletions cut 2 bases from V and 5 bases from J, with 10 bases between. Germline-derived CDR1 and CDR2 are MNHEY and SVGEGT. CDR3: CASSYNGADNSPLHF. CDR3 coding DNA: TGTGCCAGCAGTTACAATGGGGCTGATAATTCACCCCTCCACTTT.

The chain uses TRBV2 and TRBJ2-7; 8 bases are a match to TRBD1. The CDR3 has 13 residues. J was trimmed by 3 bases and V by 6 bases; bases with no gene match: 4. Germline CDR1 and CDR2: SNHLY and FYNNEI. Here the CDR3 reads CASSRQGNYEQYF. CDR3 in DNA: TGTGCCAGCAGCCGACAGGGGAACTACGAGCAGTACTTC.

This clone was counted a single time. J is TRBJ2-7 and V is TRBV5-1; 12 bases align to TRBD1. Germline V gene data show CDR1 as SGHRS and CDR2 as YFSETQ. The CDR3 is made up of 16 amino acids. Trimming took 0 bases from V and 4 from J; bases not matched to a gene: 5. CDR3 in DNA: TGCGCCAGCAGCTTGGCCGGGACAGGGGGCGAGTACGAGCAGTACTTC. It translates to CASSLAGTGGEYEQYF. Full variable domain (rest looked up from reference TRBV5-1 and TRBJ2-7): KAGVTQTPRYLIKTRGQQVTLSCSPISGHRSVSWYQQTPGQGLQFLFEYFSETQRNKGNFPGRFSGRQFSNSRSEMNVSTLELGDSALYLCASSLAGTGGEYEQYFGPGTRLTVT.

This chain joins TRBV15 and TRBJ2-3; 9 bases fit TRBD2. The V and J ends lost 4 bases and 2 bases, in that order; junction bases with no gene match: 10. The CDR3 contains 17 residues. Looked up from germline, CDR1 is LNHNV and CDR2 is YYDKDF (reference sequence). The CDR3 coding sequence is TGTGCCACCAGCACCGCCCAGCGGGGGGTTTACACAGATACGCAGTATTTT. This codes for CATSTAQRGVYTDTQYF. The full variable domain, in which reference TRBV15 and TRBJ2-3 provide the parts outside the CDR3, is DAMVIQNPRYQVTQFGKPVTLSCSQTLNHNVMYWYQQKSSQAPKLLFHYYDKDFNNEADTPDNFQSRRPNTSFCFLDIRSPGLGDTAMYLCATSTAQRGVYTDTQYFGPGTRLTVL.

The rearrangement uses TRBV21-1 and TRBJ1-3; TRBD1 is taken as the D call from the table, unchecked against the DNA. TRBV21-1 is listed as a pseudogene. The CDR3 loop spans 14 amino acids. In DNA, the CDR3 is TGTGCCAGCAATAGACAGGGTTCTGGAAACACCATATATTTT. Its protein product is CASNRQGSGNTIYF.

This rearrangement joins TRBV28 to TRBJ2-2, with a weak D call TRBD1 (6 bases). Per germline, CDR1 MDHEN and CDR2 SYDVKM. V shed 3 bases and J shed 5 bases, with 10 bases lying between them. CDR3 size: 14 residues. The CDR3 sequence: CASSFGGPTGELFF. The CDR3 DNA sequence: TGTGCCAGCAGTTTTGGGGGCCCAACCGGGGAGCTGTTTTTT.

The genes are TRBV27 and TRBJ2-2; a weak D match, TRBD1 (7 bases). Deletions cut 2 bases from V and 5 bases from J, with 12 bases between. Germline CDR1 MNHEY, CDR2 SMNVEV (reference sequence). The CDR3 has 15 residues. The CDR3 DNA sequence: TGTGCCAGCAGTTTACACAGGGGAGGAACCGGGGAGCTGTTTTTT. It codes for CASSLHRGGTGELFF.

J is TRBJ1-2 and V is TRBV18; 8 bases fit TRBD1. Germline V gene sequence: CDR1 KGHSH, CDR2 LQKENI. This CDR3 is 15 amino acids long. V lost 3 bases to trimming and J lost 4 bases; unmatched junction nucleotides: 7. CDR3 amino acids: CASSPGQVFGYGYTF. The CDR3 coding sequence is TGTGCCAGCTCACCGGGACAGGTATTTGGCTATGGCTACACCTTC. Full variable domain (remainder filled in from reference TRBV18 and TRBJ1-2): NAGVMQNPRHLVRRRGQEARLRCSPMKGHSHVYWYRQLPEEGLKFMVYLQKENIIDESGMPKERFSAEFPKEGPSILRIQQVVRGDSAAYFCASSPGQVFGYGYTFGSGTRLTVV.

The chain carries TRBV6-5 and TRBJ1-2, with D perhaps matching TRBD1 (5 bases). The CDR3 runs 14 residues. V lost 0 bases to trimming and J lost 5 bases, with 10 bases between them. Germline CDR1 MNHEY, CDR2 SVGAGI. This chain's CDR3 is CASSYSDSVYGYTF. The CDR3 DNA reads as TGTGCCAGCAGTTACTCCGACAGCGTGTATGGCTACACCTTC.

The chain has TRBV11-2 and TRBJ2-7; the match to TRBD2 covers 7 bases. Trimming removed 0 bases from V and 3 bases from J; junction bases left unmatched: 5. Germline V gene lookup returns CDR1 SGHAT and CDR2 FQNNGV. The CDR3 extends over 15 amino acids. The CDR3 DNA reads TGTGCCAGCAGCTTAGATGGGCGGGAGCTCTACGAGCAGTACTTC. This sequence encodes CASSLDGRELYEQYF.

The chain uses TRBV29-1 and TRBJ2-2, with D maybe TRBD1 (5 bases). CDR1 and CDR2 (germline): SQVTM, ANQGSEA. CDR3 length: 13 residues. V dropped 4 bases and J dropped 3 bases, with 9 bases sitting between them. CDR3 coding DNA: TGCAGCGTTGGTGACAGAGACACCGGGGAGCTGTTTTTT. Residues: CSVGDRDTGELFF.

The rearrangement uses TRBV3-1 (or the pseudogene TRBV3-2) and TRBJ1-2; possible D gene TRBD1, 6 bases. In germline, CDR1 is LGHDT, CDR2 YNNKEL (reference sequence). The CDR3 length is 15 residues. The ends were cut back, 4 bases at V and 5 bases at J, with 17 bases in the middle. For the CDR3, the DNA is TGTGCCAGCAGCCGAGTGATTGCGGGGGCTTATGGCTACACCTTC. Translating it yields CASSRVIAGAYGYTF.

CDR3 bases: TGTGCCAGCAGCTTGGTACAGGGGGCCTACAATGAGCAGTTCTTC. It codes for CASSLVQGAYNEQFF. The rearrangement uses TRBV5-8 and TRBJ2-1, with 8 bases aligning to TRBD1. The CDR3 covers 15 residues. The V gene's germline CDR1 is SGHTS and CDR2 YDEGEE. After removal of 0 bases from V and 2 bases from J, the junction contained 1 base not matched to a gene.

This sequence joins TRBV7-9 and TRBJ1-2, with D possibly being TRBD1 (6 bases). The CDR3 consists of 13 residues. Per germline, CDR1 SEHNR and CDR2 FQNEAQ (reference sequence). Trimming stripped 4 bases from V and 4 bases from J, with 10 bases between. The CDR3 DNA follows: TGTGCCAGCAGCTCGCAGGGGACCTATGGCTACACCTTC. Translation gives CASSSQGTYGYTF.

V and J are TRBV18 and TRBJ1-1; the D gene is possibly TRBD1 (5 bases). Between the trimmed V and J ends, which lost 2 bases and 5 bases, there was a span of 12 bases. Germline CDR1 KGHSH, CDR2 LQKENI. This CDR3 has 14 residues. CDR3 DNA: TGTGCCAGCTCACCAGGCTCGGGGGGTACTGAAGCTTTCTTT. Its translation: CASSPGSGGTEAFF.

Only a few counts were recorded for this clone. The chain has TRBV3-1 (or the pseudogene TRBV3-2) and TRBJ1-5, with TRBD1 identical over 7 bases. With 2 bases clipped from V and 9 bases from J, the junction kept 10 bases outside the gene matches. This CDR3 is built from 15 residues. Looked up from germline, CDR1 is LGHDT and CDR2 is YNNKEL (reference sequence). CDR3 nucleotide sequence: TGTGCCAGCAGCCAACGGACAGGCGGCGAGTCGCCCCAGCATTTT. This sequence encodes CASSQRTGGESPQHF.

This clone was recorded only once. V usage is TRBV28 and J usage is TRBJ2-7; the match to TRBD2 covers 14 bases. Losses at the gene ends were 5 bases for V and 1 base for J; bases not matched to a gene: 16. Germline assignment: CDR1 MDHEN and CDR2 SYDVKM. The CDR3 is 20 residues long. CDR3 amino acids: CASSHPRDSWTSGGSYEQYF. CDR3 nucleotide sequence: TGTGCCAGCAGTCACCCCCGGGACAGCTGGACTAGCGGGGGGTCCTACGAGCAGTACTTC.

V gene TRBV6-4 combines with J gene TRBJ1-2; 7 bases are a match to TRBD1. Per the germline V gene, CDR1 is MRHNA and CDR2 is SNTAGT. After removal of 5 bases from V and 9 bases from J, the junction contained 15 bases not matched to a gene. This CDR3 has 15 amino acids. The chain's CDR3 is CASSKQDRDKISYTF. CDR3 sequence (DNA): TGTGCCAGCAGTAAACAAGACAGGGATAAAATTAGCTACACCTTC.

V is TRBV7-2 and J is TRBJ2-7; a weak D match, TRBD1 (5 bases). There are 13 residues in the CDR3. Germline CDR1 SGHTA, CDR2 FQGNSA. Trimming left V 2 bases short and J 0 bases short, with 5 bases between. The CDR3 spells CASSLRGSYEQYF. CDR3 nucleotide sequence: TGTGCCAGCAGCTTAAGGGGCTCCTACGAGCAGTACTTC. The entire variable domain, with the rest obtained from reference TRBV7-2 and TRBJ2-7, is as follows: GAGVSQSPSNKVTEKGKDVELRCDPISGHTALYWYRQSLGQGLEFLIYFQGNSAPDKSGLPSDRFSAERTGGSVSTLTIQRTQQEDSAVYLCASSLRGSYEQYFGPGTRLTVT.

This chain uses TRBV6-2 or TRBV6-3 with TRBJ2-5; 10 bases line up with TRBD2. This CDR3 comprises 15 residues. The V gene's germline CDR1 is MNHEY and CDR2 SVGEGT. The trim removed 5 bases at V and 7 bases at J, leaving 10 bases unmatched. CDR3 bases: TGTGCCAGCAGTACGCTAGCGGGGGAGGAGGGGACCCAGTACTTC. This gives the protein CASSTLAGEEGTQYF.

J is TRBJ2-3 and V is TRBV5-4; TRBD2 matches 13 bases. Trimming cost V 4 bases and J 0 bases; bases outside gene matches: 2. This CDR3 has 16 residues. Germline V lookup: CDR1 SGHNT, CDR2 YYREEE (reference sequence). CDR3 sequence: CASSLLAGGSTDTQYF. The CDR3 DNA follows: TGTGCCAGCAGCCTACTAGCGGGGGGGAGCACAGATACGCAGTATTTT.

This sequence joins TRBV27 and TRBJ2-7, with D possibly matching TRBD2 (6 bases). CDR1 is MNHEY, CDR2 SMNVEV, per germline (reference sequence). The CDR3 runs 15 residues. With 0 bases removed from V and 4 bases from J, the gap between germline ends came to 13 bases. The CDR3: CASSLSGTPWYEQYF. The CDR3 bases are TGTGCCAGCAGTTTATCTGGGACTCCCTGGTACGAGCAGTACTTC.

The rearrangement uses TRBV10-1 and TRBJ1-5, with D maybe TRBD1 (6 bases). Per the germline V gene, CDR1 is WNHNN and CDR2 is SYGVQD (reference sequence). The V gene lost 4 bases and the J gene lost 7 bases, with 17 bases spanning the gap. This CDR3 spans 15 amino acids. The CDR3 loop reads CASSGKRGRGQPQHF. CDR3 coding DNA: TGCGCCAGCAGTGGGAAACGGGGTAGGGGGCAGCCCCAGCATTTT.